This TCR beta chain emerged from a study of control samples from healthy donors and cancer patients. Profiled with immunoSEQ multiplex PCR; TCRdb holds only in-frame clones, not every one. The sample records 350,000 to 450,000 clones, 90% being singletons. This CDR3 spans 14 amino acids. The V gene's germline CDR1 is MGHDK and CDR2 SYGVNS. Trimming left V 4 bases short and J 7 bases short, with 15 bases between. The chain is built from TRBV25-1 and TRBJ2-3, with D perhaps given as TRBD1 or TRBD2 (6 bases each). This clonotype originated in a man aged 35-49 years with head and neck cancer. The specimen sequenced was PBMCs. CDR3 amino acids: CASSAQGTRNTQYF. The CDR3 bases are TGTGCCAGCAGTGCTCAGGGGACTCGGAATACGCAGTATTTT.